A single sample is the source of the 15 T cell receptor beta chains below, sequenced in a study of Graves' ophthalmopathy and Graves' hyperthyroidism. Transcripts of RNA were the source for amplifying TCR beta CDR3 regions. Second-round multiplex PCR followed a first-round RT-PCR using HTBI primers. TCRdb independently ran MiXCR on the multiplex PCR reads; one entry per CDR3 protein. The sample consists of about 700,000 distinct CDR3 sequences, 35% to 50% of them appearing once. Sample: peripheral blood. These receptors all stem from an adult man with Graves' ophthalmopathy.

V and J are TRBV7-9 and TRBJ2-5; 11 bases are shared with TRBD2. Losses at the gene ends were 5 bases for V and 4 bases for J; bases not matched to a gene: 6. This CDR3 region has 15 residues. The germline V gene has CDR1 SEHNR and CDR2 FQNEAQ (reference sequence). The CDR3 loop is CASSPLAGGRETQYF. The CDR3 DNA sequence: TGTGCCAGCAGCCCCCTAGCGGGGGGCAGAGAGACCCAGTACTTC. Full variable domain (rest looked up from reference TRBV7-9 and TRBJ2-5): DTGVSQNPRHKITKRGQNVTFRCDPISEHNRLYWYRQTLGQGPEFLTYFQNEAQLEKSRLLSDRFSAERPKGSFSTLEIQRTEQGDSAMYLCASSPLAGGRETQYFGPGTRLLVL.

In this sample, this clonotype turned up a few times. The junction and the germline gene differ at one end; a read error may be behind it. The rearrangement links TRBV10-3 to TRBJ1-1; D uncertain. CDR3 length equals 14 residues. In germline, CDR1 is ENHRY, CDR2 SYGVKD. The CDR3 sequence: CASSLGATNTEAFF. The CDR3 DNA follows: TGTGCCAGCAGTTTAGGAGCTACGAACACTGAAGCTTTCTTT.

The gene calls are TRBV25-1 and TRBJ2-5, with a possible D match to TRBD2 (7 bases). CDR3 length: 13 residues. Germline V gene data show CDR1 as MGHDK and CDR2 as SYGVNS. Trimming took 6 bases from V and 4 from J, leaving 12 bases between them. The CDR3 is CASRGGASETQYF. In DNA form, the CDR3 reads TGTGCCAGCAGAGGGGGGGCCTCAGAGACCCAGTACTTC.

This clonotype was detected ten times or more. The J gene is TRBJ1-1, the V gene TRBV7-8; the D gene is possibly TRBD1 (6 bases). The germline V gene has CDR1 SGHVS and CDR2 FQNEAQ. The CDR3 runs to 13 residues. V was cut by 11 bases and J by 1 base, with 14 bases left in between. The chain's CDR3 is CAVRLQGNTEAFF. The CDR3, as DNA: TGTGCCGTCCGTCTACAGGGGAACACTGAAGCTTTCTTT. The full variable domain, rest sourced from reference TRBV7-8 and TRBJ1-1, is GAGVSQSPRYKVAKRGQDVALRCDPISGHVSLFWYQQALGQGPEFLTYFQNEAQLDKSGLPSDRFFAERPEGSVSTLKIQRTQQEDSAVYLCAVRLQGNTEAFFGQGTRLTVV.

About this clonotype: A junction end diverges from the germline sequence, so it may reflect a read error. The chain links TRBV10-3 to TRBJ1-2; possible D gene TRBD1, 6 bases. The germline V gene encodes CDR1 ENHRY and CDR2 SYGVKD. This CDR3 spans 14 amino acids. Written as DNA, the CDR3 is TGTGCCAGCAGTGAAGCAGGGGAGAGCTATGGCTACACCTTC. This translates into CASSEAGESYGYTF.

This clonotype occurred many times. The chain carries TRBV20-1 and TRBJ1-1; tentative D call: TRBD1 (6 bases). Trimming stripped 1 base from V and 5 bases from J, with 14 bases between. The CDR3 has 14 residues. Germline CDR1 reads DFQATT; CDR2 reads SNEGSKA (reference sequence). In nucleotides, the CDR3 is TGCAGTGCTAGAGTAGGGGGAGGGCGAACTGAAGCTTTCTTT. Its protein is CSARVGGGRTEAFF.

The gene calls are TRBV2 and TRBJ2-5, with TRBD1 matching 7 bases. CDR3 length equals 14 residues. Germline V lookup: CDR1 SNHLY, CDR2 FYNNEI. Trimming cost V 7 bases and J 0 bases; bases outside gene matches: 5. The CDR3 DNA sequence: TGTGCCAGCACAGAAGACAGGGACCAAGAGACCCAGTACTTC. It encodes CASTEDRDQETQYF.

This clonotype was observed a handful of times. The chain uses TRBV25-1 and TRBJ1-5; the match to TRBD1 covers 9 bases. Germline CDR1 and CDR2: MGHDK and SYGVNS. Trimming cost V 6 bases and J 2 bases; bases outside gene matches: 2. This CDR3 spans 14 amino acids. The CDR3 reads CASRDRGRNQPQHF. In DNA form, the CDR3 reads TGTGCCAGCAGGGACAGGGGACGCAATCAGCCCCAGCATTTT.

The chain is built from TRBV15 and TRBJ1-2; 9 bases are shared with TRBD1. The V gene's germline CDR1 is LNHNV and CDR2 YYDKDF (reference sequence). J was trimmed by 1 base and V by 1 base; bases with no gene match: 4. The CDR3 has 16 residues. CDR3 in amino acids: CATSRVDRGLNYGYTF. CDR3 DNA: TGTGCCACCAGCAGAGTGGACAGGGGCCTTAACTATGGCTACACCTTC.

There are many counts of this clonotype. The V call is TRBV7-9, the J call TRBJ1-6, with 7 bases matching TRBD1. This CDR3 contains 13 residues. Germline-derived CDR1 and CDR2 are SEHNR and FQNEAQ (reference sequence). V was pared by 5 bases and J by 9 bases, with 4 bases of the junction left unmatched. CDR3 loop: CASSLPGGSPLHF. The CDR3, as DNA: TGTGCCAGCAGCCTTCCAGGGGGTTCACCCCTCCACTTT. The variable domain in full, completed from reference TRBV7-9 and TRBJ1-6, reads DTGVSQNPRHKITKRGQNVTFRCDPISEHNRLYWYRQTLGQGPEFLTYFQNEAQLEKSRLLSDRFSAERPKGSFSTLEIQRTEQGDSAMYLCASSLPGGSPLHFGNGTRLTVT.

DNA for the CDR3: TGTGCCAGCAGTTTAAGGCAGAATGAAAAACTGTTTTTT. It translates to CASSLRQNEKLFF. V usage is TRBV27 and J usage is TRBJ1-4; D is undetermined. This CDR3 has 13 residues. From germline, CDR1 is MNHEY and CDR2 SMNVEV (reference sequence). The ends were cut back, 2 bases at V and 5 bases at J, with 6 bases in the middle.

The chain recombines TRBV25-1 with TRBJ2-6; D unresolved. CDR1 MGHDK and CDR2 SYGVNS come from the germline V gene. V was cut by 8 bases and J by 1 base, with 21 bases left in between. The CDR3 consists of 18 residues. The CDR3: CASSPSTQRVSGANVLTF. As DNA, the CDR3 is TGTGCCAGCTCACCATCAACCCAAAGGGTATCTGGGGCCAACGTCCTGACTTTC.

This clonotype appeared many times. This chain connects TRBV7-9 to TRBJ1-4, with TRBD1 matching 8 bases. With 0 bases clipped from V and 8 bases from J, the junction kept 5 bases outside the gene matches. The CDR3 is made up of 15 amino acids. Germline V CDR1 and CDR2: SEHNR, FQNEAQ (reference sequence). CDR3 coding DNA: TGTGCCAGCAGCTTAGCCACAGGGGGTAACGAAAAACTGTTTTTT. Protein: CASSLATGGNEKLFF.

This clonotype was counted between two and nine times. A much more abundant neighbour one base away suggests this may be a read error. This chain links TRBV2 with TRBJ1-6, with D possibly being TRBD1 (6 bases). The CDR3 sequence is 14 residues long. Germline V lookup: CDR1 SNHLY, CDR2 FYNNEI. The CDR3 protein is CAGSTGTNDRPLHF. The CDR3 DNA follows: TGTGCCGGCAGTACCGGGACAAACGATAGGCCCCTCCACTTT.

The genes are TRBV7-9 and TRBJ2-7; D is possibly TRBD1 or TRBD2 (5 bases each). Germline CDR1 SEHNR, CDR2 FQNEAQ (reference sequence). The CDR3 has 17 amino acids. With 5 bases removed from V and 1 base from J, the gap between germline ends came to 21 bases. The CDR3 DNA is TGTGCCAGCAGCGTCGACTATGGGGCAGGTTCGTCCTACGAGCAGTACGTC. Translation: CASSVDYGAGSSYEQYV.